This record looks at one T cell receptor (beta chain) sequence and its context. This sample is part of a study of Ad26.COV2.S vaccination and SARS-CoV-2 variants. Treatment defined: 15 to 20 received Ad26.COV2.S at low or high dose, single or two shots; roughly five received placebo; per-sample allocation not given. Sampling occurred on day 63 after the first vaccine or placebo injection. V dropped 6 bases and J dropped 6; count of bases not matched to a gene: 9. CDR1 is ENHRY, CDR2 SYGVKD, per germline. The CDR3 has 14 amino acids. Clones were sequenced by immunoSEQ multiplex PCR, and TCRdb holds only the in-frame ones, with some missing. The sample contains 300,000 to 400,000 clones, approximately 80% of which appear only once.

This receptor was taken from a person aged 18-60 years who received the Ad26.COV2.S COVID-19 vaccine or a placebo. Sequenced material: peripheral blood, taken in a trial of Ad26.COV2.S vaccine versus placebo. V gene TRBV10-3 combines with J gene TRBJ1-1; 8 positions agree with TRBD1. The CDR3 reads CAIRDYRGTSEAFF. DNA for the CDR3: TGTGCCATCAGGGACTACAGGGGGACGTCTGAAGCTTTCTTT.